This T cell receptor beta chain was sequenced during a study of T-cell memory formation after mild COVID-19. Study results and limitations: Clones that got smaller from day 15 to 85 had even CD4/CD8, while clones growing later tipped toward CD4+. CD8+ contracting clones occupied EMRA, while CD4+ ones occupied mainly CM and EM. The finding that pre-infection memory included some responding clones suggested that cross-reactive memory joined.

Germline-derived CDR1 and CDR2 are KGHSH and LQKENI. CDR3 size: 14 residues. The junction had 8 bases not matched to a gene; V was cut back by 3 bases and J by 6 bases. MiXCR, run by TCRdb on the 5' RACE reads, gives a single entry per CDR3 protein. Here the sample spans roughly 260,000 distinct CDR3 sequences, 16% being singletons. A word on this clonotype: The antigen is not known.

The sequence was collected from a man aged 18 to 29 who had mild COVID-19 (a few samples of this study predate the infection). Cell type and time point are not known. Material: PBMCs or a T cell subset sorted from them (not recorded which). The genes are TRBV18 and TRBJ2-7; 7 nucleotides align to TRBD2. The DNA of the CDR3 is TGTGCCAGCTCACCCCCAGGATCGGGGGGCGAGCAGTACTTC. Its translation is CASSPPGSGGEQYF.